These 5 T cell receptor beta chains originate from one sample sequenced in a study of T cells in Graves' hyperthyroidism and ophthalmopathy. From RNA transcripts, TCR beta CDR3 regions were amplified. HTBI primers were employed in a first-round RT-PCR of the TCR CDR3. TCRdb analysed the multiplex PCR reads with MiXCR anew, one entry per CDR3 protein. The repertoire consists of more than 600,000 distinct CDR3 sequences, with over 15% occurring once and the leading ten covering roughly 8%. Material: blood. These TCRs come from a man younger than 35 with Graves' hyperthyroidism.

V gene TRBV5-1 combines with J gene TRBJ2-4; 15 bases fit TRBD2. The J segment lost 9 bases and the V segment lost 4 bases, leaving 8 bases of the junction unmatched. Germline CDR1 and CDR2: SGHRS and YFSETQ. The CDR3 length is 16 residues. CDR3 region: CASSTFGTSGRTIQYF. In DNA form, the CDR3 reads TGCGCCAGCAGCACCTTTGGGACTAGCGGGAGGACCATTCAGTACTTC.

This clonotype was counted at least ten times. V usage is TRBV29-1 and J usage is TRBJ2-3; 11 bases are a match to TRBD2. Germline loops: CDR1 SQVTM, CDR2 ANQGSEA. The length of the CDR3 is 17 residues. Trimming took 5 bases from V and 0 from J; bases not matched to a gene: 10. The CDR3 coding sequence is TGCAGCGTTTTCAGACTAGCGGGAATAACTAGCACAGATACGCAGTATTTT. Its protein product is CSVFRLAGITSTDTQYF.

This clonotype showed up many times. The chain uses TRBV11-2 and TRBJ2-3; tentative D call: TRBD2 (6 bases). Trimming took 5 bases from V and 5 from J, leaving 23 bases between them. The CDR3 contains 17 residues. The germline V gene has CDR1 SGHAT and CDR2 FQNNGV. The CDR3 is CASSRTAPGTSGDTQYF. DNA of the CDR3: TGTGCCAGCAGCCGTACTGCGCCGGGGACTTCAGGAGATACGCAGTATTTT.

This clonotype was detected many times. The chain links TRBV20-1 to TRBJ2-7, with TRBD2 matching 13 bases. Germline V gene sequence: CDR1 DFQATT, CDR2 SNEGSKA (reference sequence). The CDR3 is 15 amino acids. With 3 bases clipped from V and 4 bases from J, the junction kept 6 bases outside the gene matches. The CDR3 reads CSASFGTSGIYEQYF. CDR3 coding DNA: TGCAGTGCTAGTTTTGGGACTAGCGGGATATACGAGCAGTACTTC.

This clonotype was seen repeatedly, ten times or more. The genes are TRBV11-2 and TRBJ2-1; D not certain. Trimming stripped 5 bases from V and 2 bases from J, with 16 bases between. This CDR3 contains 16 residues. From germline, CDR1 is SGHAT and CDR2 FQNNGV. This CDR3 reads CASSPDRTFTYNEQFF. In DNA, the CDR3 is TGTGCCAGCAGCCCCGATAGGACCTTTACCTACAATGAGCAGTTCTTC.